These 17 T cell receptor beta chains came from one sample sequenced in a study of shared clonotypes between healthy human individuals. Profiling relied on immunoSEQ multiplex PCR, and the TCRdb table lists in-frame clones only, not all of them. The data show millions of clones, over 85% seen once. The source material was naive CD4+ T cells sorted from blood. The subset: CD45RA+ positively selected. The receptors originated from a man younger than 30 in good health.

CDR3 nucleotides: TGTGCCTGGAGTATTAGGGGGTCTGAAAAACTGTTTTTT. The encoded protein is CAWSIRGSEKLFF. This rearrangement joins TRBV30 to TRBJ1-4, with D tentatively TRBD1 (6 bases). V shed 2 bases and J shed 7 bases, with 11 bases lying between them. CDR1 and CDR2 (germline): GTSNPN, SVGIG (reference sequence). The CDR3 has 13 residues.

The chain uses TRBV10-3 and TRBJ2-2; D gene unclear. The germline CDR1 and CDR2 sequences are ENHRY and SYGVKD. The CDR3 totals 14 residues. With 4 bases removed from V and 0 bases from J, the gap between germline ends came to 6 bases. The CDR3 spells CAISASTNTGELFF. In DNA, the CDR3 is TGTGCCATCAGTGCTTCCACGAACACCGGGGAGCTGTTTTTT.

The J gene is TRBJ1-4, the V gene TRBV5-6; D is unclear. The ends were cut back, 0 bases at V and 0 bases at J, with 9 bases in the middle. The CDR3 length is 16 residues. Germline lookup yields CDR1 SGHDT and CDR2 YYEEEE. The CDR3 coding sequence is TGTGCCAGCAGCTTGGATGCAAGGGCAACTAATGAAAAACTGTTTTTT. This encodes CASSLDARATNEKLFF.

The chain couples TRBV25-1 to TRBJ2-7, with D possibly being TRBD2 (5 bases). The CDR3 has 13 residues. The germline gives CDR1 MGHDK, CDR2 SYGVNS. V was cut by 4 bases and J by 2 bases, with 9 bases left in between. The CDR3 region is CASSVPGTYEQYF. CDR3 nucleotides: TGTGCCAGCAGTGTTCCGGGAACCTACGAGCAGTACTTC.

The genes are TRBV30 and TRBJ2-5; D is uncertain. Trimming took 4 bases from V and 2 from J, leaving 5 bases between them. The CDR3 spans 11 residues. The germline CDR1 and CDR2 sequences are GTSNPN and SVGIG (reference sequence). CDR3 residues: CAWTPQETQYF. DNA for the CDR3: TGTGCCTGGACCCCACAAGAGACCCAGTACTTC.

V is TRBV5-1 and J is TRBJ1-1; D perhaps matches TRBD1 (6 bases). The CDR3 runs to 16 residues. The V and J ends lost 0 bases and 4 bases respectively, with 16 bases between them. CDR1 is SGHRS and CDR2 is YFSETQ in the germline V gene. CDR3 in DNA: TGCGCCAGCAGCTTGGGTATTACAGGGATGGGCACTGAAGCTTTCTTT. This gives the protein CASSLGITGMGTEAFF.

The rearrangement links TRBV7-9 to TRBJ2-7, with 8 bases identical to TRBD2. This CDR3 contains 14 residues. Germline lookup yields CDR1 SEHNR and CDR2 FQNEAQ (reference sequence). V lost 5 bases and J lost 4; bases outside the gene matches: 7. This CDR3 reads CASSPGTRMYEQYF. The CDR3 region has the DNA TGTGCCAGCAGCCCCGGGACTAGGATGTACGAGCAGTACTTC.

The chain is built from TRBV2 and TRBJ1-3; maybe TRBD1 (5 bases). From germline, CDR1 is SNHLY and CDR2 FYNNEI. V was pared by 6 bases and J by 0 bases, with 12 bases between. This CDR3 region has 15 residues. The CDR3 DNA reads TGTGCCAGCAGCCCAGACAGATTCTCTGGAAACACCATATATTTT. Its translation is CASSPDRFSGNTIYF.

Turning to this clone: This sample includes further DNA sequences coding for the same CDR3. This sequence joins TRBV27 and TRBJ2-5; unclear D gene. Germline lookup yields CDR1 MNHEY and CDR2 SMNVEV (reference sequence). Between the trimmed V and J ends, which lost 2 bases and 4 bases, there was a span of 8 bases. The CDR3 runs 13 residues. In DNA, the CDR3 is TGTGCCAGCAGTTTAACGGGCCGAGAGACCCAGTACTTC. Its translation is CASSLTGRETQYF.

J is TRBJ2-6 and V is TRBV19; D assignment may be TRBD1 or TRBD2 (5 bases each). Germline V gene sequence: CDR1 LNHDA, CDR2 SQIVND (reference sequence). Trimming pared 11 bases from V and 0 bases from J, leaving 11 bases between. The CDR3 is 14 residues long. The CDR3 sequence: CAAQGPSGANVLTF. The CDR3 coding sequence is TGTGCCGCCCAGGGACCCTCTGGGGCCAACGTCCTGACTTTC.

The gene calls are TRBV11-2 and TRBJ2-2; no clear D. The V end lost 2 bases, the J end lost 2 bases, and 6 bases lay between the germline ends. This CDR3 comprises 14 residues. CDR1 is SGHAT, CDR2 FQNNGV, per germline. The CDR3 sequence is CASSLSINTGELFF. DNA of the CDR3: TGTGCCAGCAGCTTATCGATTAACACCGGGGAGCTGTTTTTT.

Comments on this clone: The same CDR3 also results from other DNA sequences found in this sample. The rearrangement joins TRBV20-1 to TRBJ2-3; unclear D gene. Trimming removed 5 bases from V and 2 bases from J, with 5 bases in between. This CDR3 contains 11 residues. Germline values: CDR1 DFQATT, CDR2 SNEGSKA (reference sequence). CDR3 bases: TGCAGTGCTGGTTCCACAGATACGCAGTATTTT. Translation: CSAGSTDTQYF.

Here the CDR3 reads CASSLGAGTVNEKLFF. The CDR3 DNA reads as TGCGCCAGCAGCTTGGGGGCCGGGACAGTGAATGAAAAACTGTTTTTT. J is TRBJ1-4 and V is TRBV5-1; TRBD1 matches 7 bases. Germline loops: CDR1 SGHRS, CDR2 YFSETQ. CDR3 length: 16 amino acids. With V trimmed by 0 bases and J by 5 bases, 7 bases remained unmatched. The complete variable domain, with remaining parts taken from reference TRBV5-1 and TRBJ1-4, reads KAGVTQTPRYLIKTRGQQVTLSCSPISGHRSVSWYQQTPGQGLQFLFEYFSETQRNKGNFPGRFSGRQFSNSRSEMNVSTLELGDSALYLCASSLGAGTVNEKLFFGSGTQLSVL.

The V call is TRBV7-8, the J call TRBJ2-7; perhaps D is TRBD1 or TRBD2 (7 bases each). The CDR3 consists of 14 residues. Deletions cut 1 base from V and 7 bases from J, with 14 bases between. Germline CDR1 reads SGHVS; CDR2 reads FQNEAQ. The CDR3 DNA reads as TGTGCCAGCAGCTTAGACGGCAGGGGGGGTGAGCAGTACTTC. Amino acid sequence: CASSLDGRGGEQYF.

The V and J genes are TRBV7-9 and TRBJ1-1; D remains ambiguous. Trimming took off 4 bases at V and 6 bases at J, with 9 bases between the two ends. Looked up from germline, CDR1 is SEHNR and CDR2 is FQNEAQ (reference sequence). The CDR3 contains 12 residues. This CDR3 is CASSSNFAEAFF. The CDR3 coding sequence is TGTGCCAGCAGCTCCAATTTCGCTGAAGCTTTCTTT. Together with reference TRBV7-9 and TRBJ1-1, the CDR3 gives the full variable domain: DTGVSQNPRHKITKRGQNVTFRCDPISEHNRLYWYRQTLGQGPEFLTYFQNEAQLEKSRLLSDRFSAERPKGSFSTLEIQRTEQGDSAMYLCASSSNFAEAFFGQGTRLTVV.

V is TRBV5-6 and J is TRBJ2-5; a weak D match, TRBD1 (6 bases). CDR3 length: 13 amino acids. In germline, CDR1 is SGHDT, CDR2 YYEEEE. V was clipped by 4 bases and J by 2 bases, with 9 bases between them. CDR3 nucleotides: TGTGCCAGCAGCGCCGACAGGCAAGAGACCCAGTACTTC. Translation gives CASSADRQETQYF.

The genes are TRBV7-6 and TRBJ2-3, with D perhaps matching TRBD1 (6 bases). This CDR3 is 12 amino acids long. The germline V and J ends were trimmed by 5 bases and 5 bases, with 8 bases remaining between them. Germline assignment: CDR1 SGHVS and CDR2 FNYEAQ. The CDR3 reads CASSQQGDTQYF. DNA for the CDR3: TGTGCCAGCAGCCAACAGGGAGATACGCAGTATTTT.